This TCR beta chain derives from a study of T cell changes during pregnancy in multiple sclerosis. The CDR3 contains 15 residues. V was clipped by 5 bases and J by 3 bases, with 14 bases between them. The germline CDR1 and CDR2 sequences are MDHEN and SYDVKM. This clone appeared a few times. TCRdb's table, derived via immunoSEQ multiplex PCR, lists solely in-frame clones and lacks some. The sample records 75,000 to 80,000 clones, around nine tenths being singletons. The chain links TRBV28 to TRBJ1-5; possible D gene TRBD1, 6 bases. Sample: peripheral blood, taken before pregnancy. This receptor was obtained from a female donor with multiple sclerosis, enrolled in a pregnancy study. CDR3 sequence: CASSLGGDTNQPQHF. The CDR3 DNA reads TGTGCCAGCAGTCTGGGGGGGGACACCAATCAGCCCCAGCATTTT. Together with reference TRBV28 and TRBJ1-5, the CDR3 gives the full variable domain: DVKVTQSSRYLVKRTGEKVFLECVQDMDHENMFWYRQDPGLGLRLIYFSYDVKMKEKGDIPEGYSVSREKKERFSLILESASTNQTSMYLCASSLGGDTNQPQHFGDGTRLSIL.